These T cell receptor beta chains were read from a single sample in a study of beta chain features in type 1 diabetes. Data came from immunoSEQ multiplex PCR; TCRdb stores just in-frame clones and leaves some out. The sample comprises hundreds of thousands of clones, roughly an eighth of which are singletons, and around 0.022% rests with the top ten. The specimen sequenced was naive CD4+ T cells from blood. These receptors were collected from a man younger than 30 with type 1 diabetes. CDR3s include the opening cysteine and the closing phenylalanine or tryptophan. For some rows the clone size is stated as once, few or many, or as a class when expanded; others skip it.

>TRBJ1-4|-|TRBV5-1
CASSRDNPSGNEKLFF
>TRBJ1-2|few|TRBV6-5
CASRESGTPANGYTF
>TRBJ1-1|-|TRBV29-1
CSVGEGNTEAFF
>TRBJ2-3|-|TRBV4-2
CASSQDTRTDTQYF
>TRBJ1-4|few|TRBV7-3
CASSFRTDNEKLFF
>TRBJ2-3|-|TRBV5-1
CASSGGTDTQYF
>TRBJ1-6|-|TRBV27
CASGVRINSPLHF
>TRBJ2-1|few|TRBV19
CASSQRTSGNNEQFF
>TRBJ1-2|-|TRBV28
CASSSQGADYGYTF
>TRBJ1-6|-|TRBV4-1
CASSQDPSPLHF
>TRBJ1-6|-|TRBV6-5
CASTATEAYNSPLHF
>TRBJ1-1|few|TRBV7-9
CASSSAVGTEAFF
>TRBJ2-1|-|TRBV14
CASSQEEWAGHNEQFF
>TRBJ1-1|-|TRBV4-1
CASSQGTVLNTEAFF
>TRBJ1-5|-|TRBV7-2
CASSPDTFPNQPQHF
>TRBJ2-7|few|TRBV7-8
CASSLRRYAYEQYF
>TRBJ1-6|-|TRBV10-3
CAISESVTTELYNSPLHF
>TRBJ1-2|few|TRBV4-1
CASSQPRDRNYGYTF
>TRBJ2-1|few|TRBV6-5
CASSYLGARTYNEQFF
>TRBJ1-2|-|TRBV29-1
CSVERAGFGYTF
>TRBJ1-1|few|TRBV10-3
CAISGGHANTEAFF
>TRBJ2-6|few|TRBV30
CAWRETGGANVLTF
>TRBJ1-2|few|TRBV4-1
CASSQDRQGHYGYTF
>TRBJ2-2|-|TRBV30
CAWSLGGTGELFF
>TRBJ2-1|-|TRBV20-1
CSPTNNEQFF
>TRBJ2-1|few|TRBV20-1
CSARGYNEQFF
>TRBJ2-7|-|TRBV9
CASSVGQGASYEQYF
>TRBJ1-1|-|TRBV30
CAWRKDQSEAFF
>TRBJ2-3|-|TRBV9
CASSVGAATDTQYF
>TRBJ2-3|once|TRBV28
CASRLAGDKGTRTDTQYF
>TRBJ1-6|-|TRBV2
CASRQGVSPLHF
>TRBJ2-5|-|TRBV15
CATSRDRGQETQYF
>TRBJ2-2|few|TRBV10-3
CAISRQGDGELFF
>TRBJ1-6|few|TRBV5-4
CASSLTGQGAGAPLHF
>TRBJ2-1|few|TRBV28
CASSFILDINEQFF
>TRBJ1-5|-|TRBV27
CASSPWTGESNQPQHF
>TRBJ1-1|few|TRBV29-1
CSVASTGTEAFF
>TRBJ2-5|few|TRBV7-9
CASTSVILAAPETQYF
>TRBJ2-5|once|TRBV7-2
CASSVGAGLETQYF
>TRBJ1-6|-|TRBV5-1
CASSIGTLHSPLHF
>TRBJ1-5|-|TRBV7-6
CASSLGGGSNQPQHF
>TRBJ1-1|-|TRBV15
CATSREGYGTEAFF
>TRBJ2-5|-|TRBV5-4
CASSLTGAIQETQYF
>TRBJ1-2|-|TRBV30
CAFGDSGVDGYTF
>TRBJ1-1|few|TRBV5-1
CASSIPGTEAFF
>TRBJ2-3|few|TRBV7-9
CASSPEVRGKTSTDTQYF
>TRBJ1-5|-|TRBV6-1
CASRANQPQHF
>TRBJ2-5|few|TRBV7-9
CASSFPSGGQETQYF
>TRBJ2-3|few|TRBV4-1
CASSPGGTVKDTQYF
>TRBJ2-3|-|TRBV11-1
CASSFDQSTDTQYF
>TRBJ1-1|-|TRBV5-1
CASSWEGYTEAFF
>TRBJ2-2|-|TRBV18
CASSPRQPNTGELFF
>TRBJ1-1|few|TRBV30
CAWTGQPNTEAFF
>TRBJ2-3|few|TRBV29-1
CSVPTNSGPSTDTQYF
>TRBJ2-1|-|TRBV10-2
CASAGTVKANEQFF
>TRBJ2-5|few|TRBV30
CAWSTSGGAWETQYF
>TRBJ2-5|-|TRBV19
CASSMGASLRETQYF
>TRBJ1-1|-|TRBV2
CASSAAWDTEAFF
>TRBJ2-3|-|TRBV5-4
CASSFDFSTDTQYF
>TRBJ2-6|-|TRBV19
CASRPPGAGANVLTF